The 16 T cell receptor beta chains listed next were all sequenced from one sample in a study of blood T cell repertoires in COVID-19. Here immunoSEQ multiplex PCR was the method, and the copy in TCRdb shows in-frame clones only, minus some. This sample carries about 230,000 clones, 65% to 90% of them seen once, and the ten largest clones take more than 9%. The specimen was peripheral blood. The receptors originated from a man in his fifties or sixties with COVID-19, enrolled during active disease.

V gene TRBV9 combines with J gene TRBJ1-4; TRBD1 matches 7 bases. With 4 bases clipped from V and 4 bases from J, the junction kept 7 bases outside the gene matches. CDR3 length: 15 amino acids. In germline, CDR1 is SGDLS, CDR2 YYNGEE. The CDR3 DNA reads TGTGCCAGCAGCCGAGGGGGACAGATTAATGAAAAACTGTTTTTT. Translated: CASSRGGQINEKLFF.

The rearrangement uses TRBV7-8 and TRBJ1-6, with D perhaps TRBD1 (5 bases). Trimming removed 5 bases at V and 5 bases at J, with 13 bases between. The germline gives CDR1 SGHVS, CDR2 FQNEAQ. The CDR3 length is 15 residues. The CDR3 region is CASSTRKTDNSPLHF. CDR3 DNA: TGTGCCAGCAGCACCCGAAAGACAGATAATTCACCCCTCCACTTT. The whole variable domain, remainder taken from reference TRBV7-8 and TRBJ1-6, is GAGVSQSPRYKVAKRGQDVALRCDPISGHVSLFWYQQALGQGPEFLTYFQNEAQLDKSGLPSDRFFAERPEGSVSTLKIQRTQQEDSAVYLCASSTRKTDNSPLHFGNGTRLTVT.

Here the CDR3 reads CASSQAVGTGDEKLFF. The CDR3 DNA sequence: TGCGCCAGCAGCCAAGCAGTAGGGACAGGGGATGAAAAACTGTTTTTT. The chain is built from TRBV4-3 and TRBJ1-4; TRBD1 aligns across 10 bases. V was pared by 1 base and J by 6 bases, with 5 bases of the junction left unmatched. This CDR3 is 16 amino acids long. Germline V lookup: CDR1 LGHNA, CDR2 YSLEER.

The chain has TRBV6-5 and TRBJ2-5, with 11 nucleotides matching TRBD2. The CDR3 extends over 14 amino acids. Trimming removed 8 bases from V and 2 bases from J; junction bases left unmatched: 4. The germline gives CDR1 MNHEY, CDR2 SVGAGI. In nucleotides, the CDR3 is TGTGCCAGCGTGGGACTAGCGGCACAAGAGACCCAGTACTTC. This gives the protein CASVGLAAQETQYF.

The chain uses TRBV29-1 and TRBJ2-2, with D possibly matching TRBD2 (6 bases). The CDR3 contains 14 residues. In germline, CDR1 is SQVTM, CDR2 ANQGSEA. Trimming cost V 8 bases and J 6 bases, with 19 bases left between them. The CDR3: CSTSARDSAGELFF. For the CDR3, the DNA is TGCAGCACCTCAGCCCGGGACTCTGCCGGGGAGCTGTTTTTT.

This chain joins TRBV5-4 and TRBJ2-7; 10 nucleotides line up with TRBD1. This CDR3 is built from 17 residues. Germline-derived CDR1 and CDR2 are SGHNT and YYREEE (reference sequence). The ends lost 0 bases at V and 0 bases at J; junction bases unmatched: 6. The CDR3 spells CASSLGGTGASSYEQYF. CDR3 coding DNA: TGTGCCAGCAGCTTGGGGGGGACAGGGGCCAGCTCCTACGAGCAGTACTTC.

CDR3 amino acids: CASSLKQGTGELFF. CDR3 DNA sequence: TGTGCCAGCAGCTTAAAACAGGGGACCGGGGAGCTGTTTTTT. The V call is TRBV7-2, the J call TRBJ2-2; TRBD1 matches 7 bases. Germline trimming cut 2 bases from V and 5 bases from J; bases unmatched to any gene: 2. The CDR3 spans 14 residues. Germline loops: CDR1 SGHTA, CDR2 FQGNSA. The full variable domain, with the rest looked up from reference TRBV7-2 and TRBJ2-2, is GAGVSQSPSNKVTEKGKDVELRCDPISGHTALYWYRQSLGQGLEFLIYFQGNSAPDKSGLPSDRFSAERTGGSVSTLTIQRTQQEDSAVYLCASSLKQGTGELFFGEGSRLTVL.

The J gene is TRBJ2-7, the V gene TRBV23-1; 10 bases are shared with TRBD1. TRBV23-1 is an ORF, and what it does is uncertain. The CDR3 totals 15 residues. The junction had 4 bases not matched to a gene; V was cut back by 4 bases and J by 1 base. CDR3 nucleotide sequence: TGCGCCAGCAGTCGGGCGGGACAGGGGTCCTACGAGCAGTACTTC. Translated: CASSRAGQGSYEQYF.

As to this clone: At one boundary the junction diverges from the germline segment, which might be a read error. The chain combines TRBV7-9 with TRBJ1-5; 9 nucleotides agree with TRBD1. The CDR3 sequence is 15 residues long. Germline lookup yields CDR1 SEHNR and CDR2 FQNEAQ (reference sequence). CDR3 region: CASTLLGTGNQPQHF. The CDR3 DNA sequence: TGTGCCAGCACCTTACTGGGGACAGGGAACCAGCCCCAGCATTTT.

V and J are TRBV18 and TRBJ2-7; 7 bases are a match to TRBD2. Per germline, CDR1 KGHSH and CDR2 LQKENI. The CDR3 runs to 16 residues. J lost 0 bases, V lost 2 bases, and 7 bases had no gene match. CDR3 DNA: TGTGCCAGCTCACCAGTGGCCGGGACTAACTCCTACGAGCAGTACTTC. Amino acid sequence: CASSPVAGTNSYEQYF.

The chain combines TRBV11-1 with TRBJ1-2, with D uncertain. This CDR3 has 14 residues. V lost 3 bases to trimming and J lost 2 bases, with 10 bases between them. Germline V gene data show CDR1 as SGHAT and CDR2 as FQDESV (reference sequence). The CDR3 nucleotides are TGTGCCAGCAGCTTGGGCCAGGCAAACTATGGCTACACCTTC. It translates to CASSLGQANYGYTF.

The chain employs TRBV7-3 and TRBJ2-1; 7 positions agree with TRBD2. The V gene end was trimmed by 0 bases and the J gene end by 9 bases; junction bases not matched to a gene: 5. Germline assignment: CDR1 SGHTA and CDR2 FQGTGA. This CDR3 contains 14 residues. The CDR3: CASSLTSWGGEQFF. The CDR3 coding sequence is TGTGCCAGCAGCTTAACGTCCTGGGGGGGTGAGCAGTTCTTC.

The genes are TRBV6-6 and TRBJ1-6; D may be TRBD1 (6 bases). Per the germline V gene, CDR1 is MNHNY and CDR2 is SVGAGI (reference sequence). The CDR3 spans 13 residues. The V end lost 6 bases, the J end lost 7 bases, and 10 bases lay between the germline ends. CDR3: CASRVGANSPLHF. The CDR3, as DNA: TGTGCCAGCAGGGTGGGGGCCAATTCACCCCTCCACTTT.

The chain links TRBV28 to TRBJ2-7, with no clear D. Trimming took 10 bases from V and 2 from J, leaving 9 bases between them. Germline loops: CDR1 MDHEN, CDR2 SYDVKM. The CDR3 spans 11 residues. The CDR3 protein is CATQATYEQYF. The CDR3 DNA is TGTGCCACTCAAGCGACCTACGAGCAGTACTTC.

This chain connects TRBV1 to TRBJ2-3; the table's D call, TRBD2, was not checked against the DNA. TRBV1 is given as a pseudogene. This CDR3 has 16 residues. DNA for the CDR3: TGCACCAGCAGCCAAGAAGACAGCGGGAGAGAAGATACGCAGTATTTT. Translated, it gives CTSSQEDSGREDTQYF.

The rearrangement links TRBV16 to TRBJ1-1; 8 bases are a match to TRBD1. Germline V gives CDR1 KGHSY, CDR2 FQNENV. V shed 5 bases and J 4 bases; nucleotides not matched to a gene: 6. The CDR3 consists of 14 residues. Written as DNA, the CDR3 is TGTGCCAGCAGCGAACAGGGGGAGGGCACTGAAGCTTTCTTT. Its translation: CASSEQGEGTEAFF.